This T cell receptor beta chain was sequenced for a study of tumor-infiltrating lymphocytes in oesophageal squamous cell carcinoma. Germline CDR1 is SGHTA and CDR2 is FQGNSA. This CDR3 has 13 amino acids. One entry per CDR3 protein results from TCRdb running MiXCR on the PCR reads. The table includes over 15,000 distinct CDR3 sequences, under 50% detected once. The sequence derives from a male donor with esophageal squamous cell carcinoma. The chain is built from TRBV7-2 and TRBJ2-1; 9 bases fit TRBD1. TRBJ2-7 matches the DNA end more closely, so the J call is doubtful. Material for sequencing was blood. This CDR3 reads CASSIQGAGEQYF. The CDR3 DNA follows: TGTGCCAGCAGTATACAGGGGGCGGGGGAGCAGTACTTC.